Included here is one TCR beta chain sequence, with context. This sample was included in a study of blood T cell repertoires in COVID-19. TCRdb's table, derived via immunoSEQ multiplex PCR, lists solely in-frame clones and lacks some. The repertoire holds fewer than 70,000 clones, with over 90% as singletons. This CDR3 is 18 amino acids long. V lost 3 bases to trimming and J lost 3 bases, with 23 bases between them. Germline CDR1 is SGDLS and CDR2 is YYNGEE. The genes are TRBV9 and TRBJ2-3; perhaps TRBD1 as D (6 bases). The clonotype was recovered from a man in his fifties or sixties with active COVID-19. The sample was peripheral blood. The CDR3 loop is CASSDDEGVWVGTDTQYF. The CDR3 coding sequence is TGTGCCAGCAGCGACGACGAGGGGGTATGGGTGGGAACAGATACGCAGTATTTT.